This T cell receptor (beta chain) comes out of a study of control samples from healthy donors and cancer patients (TCRdb year 2020). The CDR3 spans 17 residues, from the cysteine through the phenylalanine. The CDR3 DNA has 51 bases and is translated from base 1. The germline V end is reduced by 5 bases and the J end by 3 bases; junction bases left unmatched: 14. From a lookup of the germline V gene (reference sequence), CDR1 and CDR2 are SEHNR and FQNEAQ. The library was built by means of the immunoSEQ multiplex PCR assay. TCRdb stores this immuneACCESS table with in-frame sequences only. Part of the clones is absent; in the studies checked, under half of the shortfall reflects unresolved V genes, and no reason is known for the rest. The sample includes some 90,000 clones, with about 88% observed a single time. The top ten clonotypes cover around 1.3% of the sample. This clone was seen once. It has no known antigen specificity. No qualities accompany the bases; no much larger clone lies one base away.

Sequencing was done on a sample of blood. The receptor chain draws on TRBV7-9 and TRBJ1-1, with TRBD1 matching 8 junction bases. The sequence derives from a woman between 50 and 59 years old in good health. The base sequence is TGTGCCAGCAGCACAATGGACAGGGTACCGGGGGACACTGAAGCTTTCTTT. The translation is CASSTMDRVPGDTEAFF.